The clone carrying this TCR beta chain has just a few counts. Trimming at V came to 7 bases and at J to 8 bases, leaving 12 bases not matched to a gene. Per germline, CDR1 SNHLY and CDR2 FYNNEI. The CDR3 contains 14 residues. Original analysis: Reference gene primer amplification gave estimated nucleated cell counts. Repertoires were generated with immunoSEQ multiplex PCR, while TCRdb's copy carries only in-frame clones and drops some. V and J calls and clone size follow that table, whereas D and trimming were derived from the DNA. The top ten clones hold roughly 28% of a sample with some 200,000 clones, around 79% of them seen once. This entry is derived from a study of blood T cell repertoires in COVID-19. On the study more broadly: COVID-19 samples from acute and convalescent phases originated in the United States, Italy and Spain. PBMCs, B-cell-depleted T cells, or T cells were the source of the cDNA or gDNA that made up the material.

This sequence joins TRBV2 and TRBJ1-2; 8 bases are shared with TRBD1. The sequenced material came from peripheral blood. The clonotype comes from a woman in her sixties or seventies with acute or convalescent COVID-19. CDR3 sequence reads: CASTTGVAYRGYTF. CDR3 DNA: TGTGCCAGCACGACAGGGGTTGCCTATAGGGGCTACACCTTC.